This entry is about one T cell receptor (beta chain). Its antigen remains undetermined. No base quality values were provided; no much bigger clone lies one nucleotide off. The data belong to a study of metastatic and nonmetastatic thyroid tumors (TCRdb year 2020). In terms of the full investigation: The researchers compared repertoires between peripheral blood samples and tumor or nodule tissue samples from patients with malignant or benign thyroid disease.

None of the patients had been given any treatment before thyroid surgery. Using T-cell receptor beta sequencing, the study looked back at clinical samples from patients collected from about 2011 to 2018. Preparation of the library involved PCR. Sequenced on an Illumina HiSeq 4000. High-throughput sequencing was used to profile the TCR beta-chain CDR3 region of every patient. On the study's bioinformatics: Drawing on CDR3 differences between clinicopathological groups, the researchers built a classifier meant to tell apart patients with distant-metastatic papillary thyroid cancer. To measure repertoire diversity the researchers used the Shannon index, while the Morisita-Horn index served to gauge how similar the tumor and blood repertoires were. TCRdb handled the public reads itself, with Q25 trimming in fastp and clone calling in MiXCR, and kept productive beta chains. TCRdb's processing, not the authors' own work, is the source of the V and J calls. Here the sample has 10,000 to 15,000 clones; roughly 28% occur a single time. The ten largest clones represent more than 9% of the sample.

Between the V and J ends, shortened by 4 bases and 14 bases respectively, the junction contains 18 bases. The CDR3 sequence holds 14 residues, the cysteine and phenylalanine included. Of all the DNA, just the CDR3 is kept, 42 bases in frame from base 1. Sequences MDHEN (CDR1) and SYDVKM (CDR2) are obtained from the germline V gene. General conclusions and limits of the study: TCR beta diversity was reported as significantly higher in malignant tumors than in benign nodules, in both blood and tumor samples.

This sequence originates from a female donor with papillary thyroid cancer or a benign thyroid nodule (not recorded which). Some clones in this sample may be carry-over from other donors' samples. The rearrangement combines TRBV28 with TRBJ1-6; a tentative D match to TRBD1 spans 5 bases. The sequencing sample was made of tumor tissue. DNA sequence: TGTGCCAGCAGTTCCTCTGGCCGGGGGACGGCCCTCCACTTT. The resulting protein is CASSSSGRGTALHF.